Each of the 30 T cell receptor beta chains below was sequenced from the same sample in a study of response to subunit inactivated influenza vaccine. Using its own MiXCR run on the RT-PCR reads, TCRdb lists one record per CDR3 protein. The sample carries 500,000 or so distinct CDR3 sequences, roughly 9.7% recorded once. Specimen: PBMCs from blood, collected roughly 45 days after vaccination. The receptors here all came from a middle-aged man who received an inactivated influenza vaccine.

Comment on this clonotype: This may be a read error: a much more frequent sequence differs by one nucleotide. The chain has TRBV20-1 and TRBJ2-5, with D unclear. The CDR3 totals 10 residues. In germline, CDR1 is DFQATT, CDR2 SNEGSKA (reference sequence). The CDR3 region is CTARQETQYF. The CDR3 DNA is TGCACTGCTAGGCAAGAGACCCAGTACTTC.

The chain employs TRBV20-1 and TRBJ2-7, with a weak D call TRBD2 (6 bases). The V end was cut by 6 bases, the J end by 0 bases, with 18 bases between. The CDR3 contains 15 residues. Germline CDR1 DFQATT, CDR2 SNEGSKA (reference sequence). The DNA of the CDR3 is TGCAGTGCACTCCATGGGCGGGGCACCTCCTACGAGCAGTACTTC. Translating gives CSALHGRGTSYEQYF.

The chain couples TRBV20-1 to TRBJ2-3; D is ambiguous. The germline V gene has CDR1 DFQATT and CDR2 SNEGSKA (reference sequence). The CDR3 spans 14 residues. The ends were cut back, 4 bases at V and 1 base at J, with 12 bases in the middle. The CDR3 DNA reads TGCAGTGCTAATAAGGCGTTAGGCACAGATACGCAGTATTTT. Encoded protein: CSANKALGTDTQYF.

This clonotype was seen only a few times. The genes are TRBV29-1 and TRBJ2-7; D gene uncertain. From germline, CDR1 is SQVTM and CDR2 ANQGSEA. CDR3 size: 12 residues. Between the trimmed V and J ends, which lost 5 bases and 0 bases, there was a span of 8 bases. CDR3 in DNA: TGCAGCGTTAAAGTCACCTCCTACGAGCAGTACTTC. Translated: CSVKVTSYEQYF.

This rearrangement joins TRBV12-3 or TRBV12-4 to TRBJ2-1, with TRBD1 matching over 9 bases. This CDR3 is built from 16 residues. Losses at the gene ends were 4 bases for V and 2 bases for J; bases not matched to a gene: 6. In nucleotides, the CDR3 is TGTGCCAGCAGTTCCTGGGGGGACAGGGCCTACAATGAGCAGTTCTTC. Amino acid sequence: CASSSWGDRAYNEQFF.

The table lists this clonotype with a few counts. V and J are TRBV25-1 and TRBJ2-7; 7 positions match TRBD1. CDR1 and CDR2 from the germline V gene are MGHDK and SYGVNS. V gave up 6 bases and J gave up 1 base; unmatched junction bases: 12. The CDR3 is 16 amino acids. The chain's CDR3 is CASRKTTGSGSYEQYF. CDR3 coding DNA: TGTGCCAGCAGGAAAACGACAGGGTCGGGTTCCTACGAGCAGTACTTC.

This clonotype was counted many times. The CDR3 DNA reads as TGTGCCAGCAGCTTAGGACTAGCGGGAGTTGTAGATACGCAGTATTTT. This sequence encodes CASSLGLAGVVDTQYF. The chain couples TRBV7-3 to TRBJ2-3; 13 bases are shared with TRBD2. Germline assignment: CDR1 SGHTA and CDR2 FQGTGA. The CDR3 contains 16 residues. J was trimmed by 5 bases and V by 2 bases; bases with no gene match: 4.

This clonotype was counted a few times. The rearrangement joins TRBV12-3 or TRBV12-4 to TRBJ2-4; 7 bases map to TRBD1. Trimming cost V 8 bases and J 0 bases; bases outside gene matches: 7. The CDR3 consists of 15 residues. In nucleotides, the CDR3 is TGTGCCAGCTCCGACAGGGTATTAGCCAAAAACATTCAGTACTTC. This sequence encodes CASSDRVLAKNIQYF.

This chain links TRBV27 with TRBJ2-7, with D perhaps matching TRBD2 (6 bases). V dropped 1 base and J dropped 2 bases, with 9 bases sitting between them. CDR3 length equals 14 residues. In germline, CDR1 is MNHEY, CDR2 SMNVEV (reference sequence). In nucleotides, the CDR3 is TGTGCCAGCAGTTTATGGGGGAGGACCTACGAGCAGTACTTC. Residues: CASSLWGRTYEQYF.

This clonotype was seen more than once but under ten times. The V and J genes are TRBV20-1 and TRBJ2-3, with D maybe TRBD2 (6 bases). Looked up from germline, CDR1 is DFQATT and CDR2 is SNEGSKA (reference sequence). The CDR3 covers 15 residues. Trimming removed 4 bases from V and 2 bases from J, with 16 bases in between. In nucleotides, the CDR3 is TGCAGTGCTACAGACGGGAGTAGCGCCACAGATACGCAGTATTTT. This translates into CSATDGSSATDTQYF.

The chain uses TRBV20-1 and TRBJ2-1; TRBD2 is a possible D gene (7 bases). The CDR3 runs to 13 residues. Trimming removed 6 bases from V and 12 bases from J, with 21 bases in between. Germline CDR1 is DFQATT and CDR2 is SNEGSKA (reference sequence). CDR3 sequence reads: CSARGGGQVVQFF. In DNA form, the CDR3 reads TGCAGTGCCCGAGGGGGGGGCCAGGTCGTGCAGTTCTTC.

Many counts were recorded for this clonotype. The CDR3 region is CASSTTGVEGYTF. In DNA form, the CDR3 reads TGTGCCAGCAGTACGACAGGGGTAGAGGGCTACACCTTC. The chain is built from TRBV6-1 and TRBJ1-2, with 8 bases lining up with TRBD1. The CDR3 has 13 amino acids. Germline values: CDR1 MNHNS, CDR2 SASEGT. With V trimmed by 5 bases and J by 8 bases, 7 bases remained unmatched.

This clonotype was counted a few times. The rearrangement uses TRBV4-1 and TRBJ2-3; the D gene is possibly TRBD1 (7 bases). V lost 3 bases, J lost 4 bases, and 20 bases lay in between. Germline CDR1 and CDR2: MGHRA and YSYEKL. The CDR3 sequence is 17 residues long. CDR3 DNA: TGCGCCAGCAGCCAGAGGTTGGAGGGGGCCCTCCCAGATACGCAGTATTTT. It codes for CASSQRLEGALPDTQYF.

The chain recombines TRBV20-1 with TRBJ2-7, with TRBD1 as a possible D gene (6 bases). The CDR3 runs 15 residues. Trimming cost V 2 bases and J 0 bases, with 14 bases left between them. Germline values: CDR1 DFQATT, CDR2 SNEGSKA (reference sequence). The CDR3 protein is CSARRGTYSSYEQYF. CDR3 nucleotides: TGCAGTGCTAGACGTGGGACATATTCCTCCTACGAGCAGTACTTC.

The chain joins TRBV20-1 to TRBJ1-1; TRBD1 aligns across 9 bases. Trimming at V came to 5 bases and at J to 3 bases, leaving 10 bases not matched to a gene. The length of the CDR3 is 15 residues. The germline gives CDR1 DFQATT, CDR2 SNEGSKA (reference sequence). The CDR3 region has the DNA TGCAGTGCTTTCAAAACCAGGACAGGGGACACTGAAGCTTTCTTT. This sequence encodes CSAFKTRTGDTEAFF.

The chain joins TRBV24-1 to TRBJ1-5; D uncertain. Trimming took off 4 bases at V and 1 base at J, with 7 bases between the two ends. CDR1 is KGHDR and CDR2 is SFDVKD in the germline V gene. This CDR3 spans 14 amino acids. CDR3: CATSDGWSNQPQHF. The CDR3 DNA reads TGTGCCACCAGTGACGGGTGGAGCAATCAGCCCCAGCATTTT.

The CDR3 DNA reads TGCGCCAGCAGTCAATCAGACCGGGACAGGGGGCTGATGCCCAATCAGCCCCAGCATTTT. Its translation is CASSQSDRDRGLMPNQPQHF. This chain uses TRBV23-1 with TRBJ1-5, with 12 bases identical to TRBD1. TRBV23-1 is annotated as an ORF whose role is uncertain. The CDR3 sequence is 20 residues long. With V trimmed by 0 bases and J by 3 bases, 12 bases remained unmatched.

This clonotype was counted at least ten times. V usage is TRBV7-9 and J usage is TRBJ2-1, with a possible D match to TRBD1 (5 bases). V was trimmed by 0 bases and J by 3 bases, leaving 9 bases between them. The CDR3 is 15 amino acids. Germline CDR1 SEHNR, CDR2 FQNEAQ (reference sequence). CDR3 coding DNA: TGTGCCAGCAGCTTAGCGGTCAGGGTCTACAATGAGCAGTTCTTC. Its translation is CASSLAVRVYNEQFF.

This clonotype was observed many times. The chain combines TRBV12-3 or TRBV12-4 with TRBJ2-2; D is uncertain. V was shortened by 5 bases and J by 5 bases, with 12 bases between the two germline ends. The CDR3 has 14 amino acids. CDR3 DNA sequence: TGTGCCAGCAGTCCCCTGTTGAGAACCGGGGAGCTGTTTTTT. Protein product: CASSPLLRTGELFF.

This clonotype was counted between two and nine times. V and J are TRBV12-3 or TRBV12-4 and TRBJ1-2; D ambiguous. CDR3 length equals 13 residues. V lost 1 base and J 10 bases, leaving 13 bases between the germline ends. DNA for the CDR3: TGTGCCAGCAGTTTAGGAGGGTTTGAGGACTACACCTTC. Its protein product is CASSLGGFEDYTF.

This clonotype was seen at least ten times. The V call is TRBV9, the J call TRBJ2-7; 8 bases agree with TRBD1. The germline CDR1 and CDR2 sequences are SGDLS and YYNGEE. V gave up 0 bases and J gave up 2 bases; unmatched junction bases: 4. CDR3 length: 15 residues. This chain's CDR3 is CASSVAPTGAYEQYF. The CDR3, as DNA: TGTGCCAGCAGCGTAGCCCCGACAGGGGCCTACGAGCAGTACTTC.

This clonotype has a count of ten or more. The rearrangement links TRBV12-3 or TRBV12-4 to TRBJ2-1; D gene unclear. V dropped 2 bases and J dropped 9 bases, with 14 bases sitting between them. This CDR3 has 14 amino acids. The CDR3 reads CASSLSARAPEQFF. CDR3 bases: TGTGCCAGCAGTTTAAGCGCCCGGGCCCCTGAGCAGTTCTTC.

This sequence joins TRBV20-1 and TRBJ2-5, with 12 positions matching TRBD2. The CDR3 length is 14 residues. Germline V gene sequence: CDR1 DFQATT, CDR2 SNEGSKA (reference sequence). The V segment lost 2 bases and the J segment 4 bases; nucleotides outside the gene matches: 2. The CDR3 sequence: CSARPSGRGETQYF. As DNA, the CDR3 is TGCAGTGCTAGACCTAGCGGGAGGGGAGAGACCCAGTACTTC.

This sequence joins TRBV4-3 and TRBJ2-7; TRBD2 aligns across 7 bases. The length of the CDR3 is 15 residues. Germline V CDR1 and CDR2: LGHNA, YSLEER. The junction had 10 bases not matched to a gene; V was cut back by 4 bases and J by 4 bases. Here the CDR3 DNA reads TGCGCCAGCAGCCCAGAACGGGAGGAGTATTACGAGCAGTACTTC. Its translation is CASSPEREEYYEQYF.

The gene calls are TRBV20-1 and TRBJ2-3; TRBD1 aligns across 8 bases. V trimming: 6 bases; J trimming: 3 bases; junction bases outside the gene matches: 8. The CDR3 extends over 14 amino acids. Germline V gives CDR1 DFQATT, CDR2 SNEGSKA (reference sequence). The CDR3 sequence is CSATTGVRTDTQYF. DNA for the CDR3: TGCAGTGCCACGACAGGGGTCAGGACAGATACGCAGTATTTT.

The rearrangement joins TRBV5-1 to TRBJ1-2, with 9 positions matching TRBD1. The ends lost 4 bases at V and 9 bases at J; junction bases unmatched: 4. Germline-derived CDR1 and CDR2 are SGHRS and YFSETQ. The CDR3 runs to 12 residues. The CDR3 protein is CASSIGTGSYTF. In DNA, the CDR3 is TGCGCCAGCAGCATAGGGACAGGGAGCTACACCTTC.

This clonotype has more than one count but fewer than ten. Here the CDR3 DNA reads TGTGCCAGCACCCCCCTGGGGACATCGAACACCGGGGAGCTGTTTTTT. Translated, it gives CASTPLGTSNTGELFF. The gene calls are TRBV3-1 and TRBJ2-2; tentative D call: TRBD1 (6 bases). Trimming stripped 7 bases from V and 0 bases from J, with 15 bases between. CDR1 is LGHDT and CDR2 is YNNKEL in the germline V gene (reference sequence). This CDR3 has 16 amino acids.

The sample holds many counts of this clonotype. The V gene is TRBV12-3 or TRBV12-4, the J gene TRBJ2-1; D remains ambiguous. The CDR3 runs 15 residues. The germline V and J ends were trimmed by 1 base and 1 base, with 8 bases remaining between them. The CDR3 loop is CASSLGRLSYNEQFF. The CDR3 nucleotides are TGTGCCAGCAGTTTAGGCAGGCTATCCTACAATGAGCAGTTCTTC.

This clonotype was counted between two and nine times. The chain has TRBV20-1 and TRBJ2-7; no clear D. The V and J ends lost 4 bases and 0 bases respectively, with 16 bases between them. CDR1 is DFQATT and CDR2 is SNEGSKA in the germline V gene (reference sequence). The CDR3 has 15 amino acids. CDR3 residues: CSATNNRLSSYEQYF. Here the CDR3 DNA reads TGCAGTGCTACCAACAATCGACTGAGCTCCTACGAGCAGTACTTC.

This clonotype has at least ten counts. The J gene is TRBJ2-1, the V gene TRBV12-3 or TRBV12-4, with TRBD2 identical over 8 bases. This CDR3 has 16 residues. Trimming took 5 bases from V and 5 from J; bases not matched to a gene: 11. CDR3 sequence: CASSPLPGSGDNEQFF. The CDR3 coding sequence is TGTGCCAGCAGTCCCCTCCCTGGTAGCGGGGACAATGAGCAGTTCTTC.